Below, 15 T cell receptor beta chains from the same sample are listed, as sequenced in a study of T cells in Graves' hyperthyroidism and ophthalmopathy. RNA transcripts yielded amplified TCR beta CDR3 regions. The TCR CDR3 was amplified in a first-round RT-PCR using the HTBI primer set. TCRdb used MiXCR to reprocess the multiplex PCR reads, holding one entry per CDR3 protein. The sample has more than 550,000 distinct CDR3 sequences; about 45% are singletons. Sample: peripheral blood or thyroid tissue (not recorded which). The receptors stem from an adult man with Graves' disease, either hyperthyroidism or ophthalmopathy (not recorded which).

V and J are TRBV7-2 and TRBJ2-3; TRBD1 matches 8 bases. V lost 5 bases and J lost 5; bases outside the gene matches: 6. Germline loops: CDR1 SGHTA, CDR2 FQGNSA. This CDR3 contains 14 residues. The CDR3 DNA is TGTGCCAGCAGCATCGGACAGGGAGGAGATACGCAGTATTTT. This codes for CASSIGQGGDTQYF.

The chain recombines TRBV24-1 with TRBJ2-7; 7 nucleotides line up with TRBD1. V lost 6 bases and J lost 1; bases outside the gene matches: 8. This CDR3 spans 15 amino acids. CDR1 is KGHDR, CDR2 SFDVKD, per germline. The CDR3 protein is CATSSPGQASYEQYF. In nucleotides, the CDR3 is TGTGCCACCAGTTCGCCAGGACAGGCGTCCTACGAGCAGTACTTC.

This clonotype was detected ten times or more. The J gene is TRBJ1-6, the V gene TRBV15, with D possibly matching TRBD1 (5 bases). V shed 6 bases and J shed 14 bases, with 14 bases lying between them. This CDR3 has 12 residues. Germline V gives CDR1 LNHNV, CDR2 YYDKDF (reference sequence). CDR3 nucleotides: TGTGCCACCAGTCTCGGGACCTCCGCCCTCCACTTT. Residues: CATSLGTSALHF.

This rearrangement joins TRBV20-1 to TRBJ2-7; perhaps TRBD1 as D (6 bases). The CDR3 runs 13 residues. Trimming cost V 2 bases and J 6 bases, with 14 bases left between them. From germline, CDR1 is DFQATT and CDR2 SNEGSKA (reference sequence). CDR3 region: CSARTRGQGEQYF. CDR3 DNA: TGCAGTGCTAGAACCCGGGGACAAGGCGAGCAGTACTTC.

The V and J genes are TRBV7-9 and TRBJ2-7; 10 bases agree with TRBD1. Germline values: CDR1 SEHNR, CDR2 FQNEAQ (reference sequence). The CDR3 length is 16 residues. The V and J ends lost 5 bases and 1 base, in that order; junction bases with no gene match: 8. The DNA of the CDR3 is TGTGCCAGCAGCCTCCTGGGGACAGGGGAGTCCTACGAGCAGTACTTC. It yields the protein CASSLLGTGESYEQYF.

The rearrangement joins TRBV7-3 to TRBJ1-6; a weak D match, TRBD1 (6 bases). The CDR3 has 14 amino acids. Germline CDR1 and CDR2: SGHTA and FQGTGA. V lost 5 bases and J lost 9, with 14 bases in between. The CDR3 spells CASSHQGQGSPLHF. The DNA of the CDR3 is TGTGCCAGCAGCCACCAGGGGCAGGGTTCACCCCTCCACTTT.

The V gene is TRBV7-2, the J gene TRBJ1-2; no clear D. In germline, CDR1 is SGHTA, CDR2 FQGNSA. Trimming shortened V by 6 bases and J by 6 bases, and 17 bases separated the two germline ends. The CDR3 has 14 amino acids. The CDR3: CASSFAGKYDGYTF. Written as DNA, the CDR3 is TGTGCCAGCAGTTTTGCGGGCAAGTATGATGGCTACACCTTC.

The rearrangement uses TRBV15 and TRBJ1-2, with 8 nucleotides matching TRBD1. The J segment lost 4 bases and the V segment lost 0 bases, leaving 13 bases of the junction unmatched. Germline V lookup: CDR1 LNHNV, CDR2 YYDKDF (reference sequence). The CDR3 length is 18 residues. The chain's CDR3 is CATSRDLMDRDFLYGYTF. CDR3 coding DNA: TGTGCCACCAGCAGAGATTTGATGGACAGGGATTTTCTCTATGGCTACACCTTC.

This chain links TRBV6-5 with TRBJ1-3; 7 bases match TRBD1. The ends lost 11 bases at V and 0 bases at J; junction bases unmatched: 4. The CDR3 spans 13 residues. Looked up from germline, CDR1 is MNHEY and CDR2 is SVGAGI. DNA of the CDR3: TGTGCCGTATACAGGGGCTCTGGAAACACCATATATTTT. Translating gives CAVYRGSGNTIYF.

The chain combines TRBV15 with TRBJ2-5; 8 bases match TRBD1. Germline lookup yields CDR1 LNHNV and CDR2 YYDKDF (reference sequence). Trimming cost V 3 bases and J 5 bases; bases outside gene matches: 8. The CDR3 length is 15 residues. CDR3 coding DNA: TGTGCCACCAGCAGTGAGGACAGGGTTTCGGAGACCCAGTACTTC. This gives the protein CATSSEDRVSETQYF.

The rearrangement links TRBV25-1 to TRBJ1-6, with a weak D call TRBD1 (5 bases). The CDR3 is 11 amino acids. Germline V gene lookup returns CDR1 MGHDK and CDR2 SYGVNS. The CDR3 region has the DNA TGTGCTAGCCCGACAGAATCACCCCTCCACTTT. Protein sequence: CASPTESPLHF.

The V call is TRBV5-1, the J call TRBJ2-2; 8 positions match TRBD1. The CDR3 contains 17 residues. Trimming at V came to 4 bases and at J to 0 bases, leaving 8 bases not matched to a gene. Germline-derived CDR1 and CDR2 are SGHRS and YFSETQ. CDR3 amino acids: CASSQLQGAPNTGELFF. CDR3 coding DNA: TGCGCCAGCAGCCAGCTCCAGGGGGCGCCGAACACCGGGGAGCTGTTTTTT.

This clonotype was observed a handful of times. The V gene is TRBV14, the J gene TRBJ1-6, with a weak D call TRBD1 (5 bases). The CDR3 sequence is 14 residues long. Trimming pared 4 bases from V and 10 bases from J, leaving 14 bases between. Germline CDR1 and CDR2: SGHDN and FVKESK. The DNA for the CDR3 is TGTGCCAGCAGCCCCGAGGCAGGGCGCTCACCCCTCCACTTT. Translating gives CASSPEAGRSPLHF.

The CDR3 DNA is TGTGCCAGCTCACCTGTAGGCGCCTATAGCAATCAGCCCCAGCATTTT. This codes for CASSPVGAYSNQPQHF. This chain uses TRBV2 with TRBJ1-5; no definite D call. The CDR3 is made up of 16 amino acids. Per germline, CDR1 SNHLY and CDR2 FYNNEI. V gave up 8 bases and J gave up 0 bases, with 17 bases separating them.

In its sample, this clonotype was seen many times. The chain couples TRBV2 to TRBJ1-2, with D perhaps matching TRBD1 (5 bases). The ends were cut back, 10 bases at V and 6 bases at J, with 18 bases in the middle. There are 13 residues in the CDR3. Per germline, CDR1 SNHLY and CDR2 FYNNEI. The CDR3 reads CATYEGTSNGYTF. CDR3 DNA: TGTGCCACCTACGAAGGGACCTCTAATGGCTACACCTTC.